The following is a TCR beta chain sequence with its context. Its matching antigen is unknown. This entry comes from a study of T cell responses to AZD1222 COVID-19 vaccine. The CDR3 sequence is 16 residues long. Germline values: CDR1 SGDLS, CDR2 YYNGEE. V lost 0 bases to trimming and J lost 2 bases, with 13 bases between them. Data came from immunoSEQ multiplex PCR; TCRdb stores just in-frame clones and leaves some out. The profile shows tens of thousands of clones, about 86% of them singletons. Study-wide points: White British people made up most donors, females outnumbered males, and clonal diversity was possibly underestimated. Baseline testing showed seropositivity in only five to seven AZD1222 recipients.

The chain couples TRBV9 to TRBJ2-3; either TRBD1 or TRBD2 may fit D (5 bases each). Specimen: peripheral blood, collected on day 0 of AZD1222 vaccination. The TCR comes from an adult in good health. CDR3 loop: CASSVDPGPYTDTQYF. In nucleotides, the CDR3 is TGTGCCAGCAGCGTAGATCCGGGACCTTACACAGATACGCAGTATTTT.